The rows below give T cell receptor beta chains drawn from one sample of a study of blood T cell repertoires in COVID-19. Libraries were prepared by immunoSEQ multiplex PCR; TCRdb keeps only in-frame clonotypes and omits some of them. The sample shows about 250,000 clones, roughly 88% of them seen only once. Input material: peripheral blood. The receptors originated from a woman aged 25 to 39 with COVID-19, enrolled during active disease. Each CDR3 is given with its conserved first and last residue. A D gene is named only where the DNA matches it firmly. Rows may omit the clone size; those that give it use once, few, many or a size class.

d_gene: TRBD2
abundance: .
v_gene: TRBV29-1
j_gene: TRBJ2-1
CDR3nt: TGCAGCGTTGGCTCTAGCGGAAACAATGAGCAGTTCTTC
CDR3aa: CSVGSSGNNEQFF

d_gene: TRBD1
abundance: .
v_gene: TRBV7-9
j_gene: TRBJ2-5
CDR3nt: TGTGCCAGCAGCTTAGCGGGACAGGGGTATGAGACCCAGTACTTC
CDR3aa: CASSLAGQGYETQYF

d_gene: TRBD1
abundance: .
v_gene: TRBV29-1
j_gene: TRBJ1-4
CDR3nt: TGCAGCGTTGATGGGACAGGGGGCAGTGAAAAACTGTTTTTT
CDR3aa: CSVDGTGGSEKLFF

d_gene: .
abundance: .
v_gene: TRBV28
j_gene: TRBJ2-7
CDR3nt: TGTGCCAGCGGTCGGGGATACGAGCAGTACTTC
CDR3aa: CASGRGYEQYF

d_gene: .
abundance: .
v_gene: TRBV2
j_gene: TRBJ1-2
CDR3nt: TGTTCCCTAACAGGGAACTATGGCTACACCTTC
CDR3aa: CSLTGNYGYTF

d_gene: TRBD2
abundance: .
v_gene: TRBV6-6
j_gene: TRBJ2-5
CDR3nt: TGTGCCAGCACGGGGCTAGCGGGAGGCCAAGAGACCCAGTACTTC
CDR3aa: CASTGLAGGQETQYF

d_gene: .
abundance: .
v_gene: TRBV20-1
j_gene: TRBJ2-1
CDR3nt: TGCAGTGCTAGAGATAACACTGAGCAGTTCTTC
CDR3aa: CSARDNTEQFF

d_gene: TRBD1
abundance: .
v_gene: TRBV7-2
j_gene: TRBJ2-1
CDR3nt: TGTGCCAGCAGCTTAGCGGGACAGTCCTACAATGAGCAGTTCTTC
CDR3aa: CASSLAGQSYNEQFF

d_gene: .
abundance: once
v_gene: TRBV6-5
j_gene: TRBJ1-1
CDR3nt: TGTGCCAGCAGTTACTCTTGGGGCATGAACACTGAAGCTTTCTTT
CDR3aa: CASSYSWGMNTEAFF

d_gene: TRBD2
abundance: .
v_gene: TRBV6-2/TRBV6-3
j_gene: TRBJ2-1
CDR3nt: TGTGCCAGCAGCCCGGGACTAGCGCCTTACAATGAGCAGTTCTTC
CDR3aa: CASSPGLAPYNEQFF

d_gene: .
abundance: .
v_gene: TRBV11-2
j_gene: TRBJ1-2
CDR3nt: TGTGCCAGCAGCTCATGGCGAAGCGGCAGAACTTTTAACTATGGCTACACCTTC
CDR3aa: CASSSWRSGRTFNYGYTF

d_gene: TRBD2
abundance: .
v_gene: TRBV6-2/TRBV6-3
j_gene: TRBJ2-1
CDR3nt: TGTGCCAGCAGTTACTCCCCAACTAGCGGTGGCTACAATGAGCAGTTCTTC
CDR3aa: CASSYSPTSGGYNEQFF

d_gene: .
abundance: .
v_gene: TRBV6-5
j_gene: TRBJ2-1
CDR3nt: TGTGCCAGTGGGACTGCGACCTACAATGAGCAGTTCTTC
CDR3aa: CASGTATYNEQFF

d_gene: TRBD2
abundance: .
v_gene: TRBV6-7
j_gene: TRBJ2-5
CDR3nt: TGTGCCAGCAGCCAAAGGACTAGCGGGAATGGAGAGACCCAGTACTTC
CDR3aa: CASSQRTSGNGETQYF

d_gene: TRBD1
abundance: .
v_gene: TRBV25-1
j_gene: TRBJ2-5
CDR3nt: TGTGCCAGCAGGACCGGGACAGGGGTGTGGGAGACCCAGTACTTC
CDR3aa: CASRTGTGVWETQYF

d_gene: TRBD1
abundance: .
v_gene: TRBV2
j_gene: TRBJ1-5
CDR3nt: TGTGCCAGCAGTAGGGACAGGGGGAACCAGCCCCAGCATTTT
CDR3aa: CASSRDRGNQPQHF

d_gene: .
abundance: .
v_gene: TRBV5-4
j_gene: TRBJ1-1
CDR3nt: TGTGCCAGCAGTCCCGCTGCGGGGGACACTGAAGCTTTCTTT
CDR3aa: CASSPAAGDTEAFF

d_gene: TRBD1
abundance: few
v_gene: TRBV7-2
j_gene: TRBJ1-6
CDR3nt: TGTGCCAGCAGCTTAAGGACAGGGGAGGGGTCTGGGGCCCTCCACTTT
CDR3aa: CASSLRTGEGSGALHF

d_gene: .
abundance: .
v_gene: TRBV19
j_gene: TRBJ1-1
CDR3nt: TGTGCCAGTATTAGCAGGGTAGGAACTGAAGCTTTCTTT
CDR3aa: CASISRVGTEAFF

d_gene: .
abundance: .
v_gene: TRBV12-3/TRBV12-4
j_gene: TRBJ1-1
CDR3nt: TGTGCCAGCAAAGAGACAAACCTAGAAGCTTTCTTT
CDR3aa: CASKETNLEAFF

d_gene: .
abundance: .
v_gene: TRBV7-9
j_gene: TRBJ1-2
CDR3nt: TGTGCCAGCAGCTTAGAAGGGGTCTATGGCTACACCTTC
CDR3aa: CASSLEGVYGYTF

d_gene: .
abundance: .
v_gene: TRBV10-3
j_gene: TRBJ2-1
CDR3nt: TGTGCCATCAGTGACGAGGGAGTCCGAGAGCAGTTCTTC
CDR3aa: CAISDEGVREQFF

d_gene: TRBD2
abundance: .
v_gene: TRBV11-3
j_gene: TRBJ2-1
CDR3nt: TGTGCCAGCAGCTTAGGGACCGGGACTAGCGGGACCAATGAGCAGTTCTTC
CDR3aa: CASSLGTGTSGTNEQFF

d_gene: TRBD1
abundance: .
v_gene: TRBV6-4
j_gene: TRBJ1-5
CDR3nt: TGTGCCAGCAGTGAATTCGGACAGGCCCCACGGGGCGGCCAGCCCCAGCATTTT
CDR3aa: CASSEFGQAPRGGQPQHF

d_gene: .
abundance: .
v_gene: TRBV28
j_gene: TRBJ2-3
CDR3nt: TGTGCCAGCAGTTCCCCGTCAGGGCCCCCCGCTGGAACGCAGTATTTT
CDR3aa: CASSSPSGPPAGTQYF

d_gene: .
abundance: once
v_gene: TRBV14
j_gene: TRBJ2-1
CDR3nt: TGTGCCAGCAGCCAACTCCTCTACAATGAGCAGTTCTTC
CDR3aa: CASSQLLYNEQFF

d_gene: .
abundance: .
v_gene: TRBV30
j_gene: TRBJ1-5
CDR3nt: TGTGCCTGGAGCTCCGACAGGCGCCCTGGTAGCAATCAGCCCCAGCATTTT
CDR3aa: CAWSSDRRPGSNQPQHF

d_gene: .
abundance: .
v_gene: TRBV12-3/TRBV12-4
j_gene: TRBJ1-1
CDR3nt: TGTGCCAGCAGCCGACAGCTGAACACTGAAGCTTTCTTT
CDR3aa: CASSRQLNTEAFF

d_gene: TRBD1
abundance: few
v_gene: TRBV10-3
j_gene: TRBJ2-2
CDR3nt: TGTGCCATCAGTGGGACCAGACAGGGCGACCCCACCGGGGAGCTGTTTTTT
CDR3aa: CAISGTRQGDPTGELFF

d_gene: .
abundance: once
v_gene: TRBV27
j_gene: TRBJ1-6
CDR3nt: TGTGCCAGCACCTCCCTTAGAGGGACATTTCGCTTTTCACCCCTCCACTTT
CDR3aa: CASTSLRGTFRFSPLHF

d_gene: TRBD1
abundance: once
v_gene: TRBV7-9
j_gene: TRBJ1-1
CDR3nt: TGTGCCAGCAGCCCGCGACAGGGGCCCATGAACACTGAAGCTTTCTTT
CDR3aa: CASSPRQGPMNTEAFF

d_gene: .
abundance: .
v_gene: TRBV5-6
j_gene: TRBJ1-2
CDR3nt: TGTGCCAGCAGGCGCTCCTATGGCTACACCTTC
CDR3aa: CASRRSYGYTF

d_gene: .
abundance: .
v_gene: TRBV5-6
j_gene: TRBJ2-7
CDR3nt: TGTGCCAGCAGCTTGGCGACAAATACCTACGAGCAGTACTTC
CDR3aa: CASSLATNTYEQYF

d_gene: .
abundance: once
v_gene: TRBV25-1
j_gene: TRBJ1-4
CDR3nt: TGTGCCAGCAGTGGACAGTCTTCAACTAATGAAAAACTGTTTTTT
CDR3aa: CASSGQSSTNEKLFF

d_gene: .
abundance: .
v_gene: TRBV29-1
j_gene: TRBJ1-1
CDR3nt: TGCAGCGTTGGCGGTCTTCTGATTGGTGAAGCTTTCTTT
CDR3aa: CSVGGLLIGEAFF

d_gene: TRBD2
abundance: .
v_gene: TRBV9
j_gene: TRBJ2-5
CDR3nt: TGTGCCAGCAGCGTAGGACTAGCGGGGGTTGAGACCCAGTACTTC
CDR3aa: CASSVGLAGVETQYF

d_gene: TRBD1
abundance: .
v_gene: TRBV5-4
j_gene: TRBJ2-3
CDR3nt: TGTGCCAGCAGTCGGGACAGGGGGTTCCCAGATACGCAGTATTTT
CDR3aa: CASSRDRGFPDTQYF

d_gene: .
abundance: once
v_gene: TRBV4-1
j_gene: TRBJ2-1
CDR3nt: TGCGCCAGCAGCCAAGTTCCAGCGGTCAATGAGCAGTTCTTC
CDR3aa: CASSQVPAVNEQFF

d_gene: .
abundance: .
v_gene: TRBV5-5
j_gene: TRBJ1-4
CDR3nt: TGTGCCAGCAGTATGGGGGGGATAGGTGAAAAACTGTTTTTT
CDR3aa: CASSMGGIGEKLFF

d_gene: .
abundance: .
v_gene: TRBV6-5
j_gene: TRBJ1-6
CDR3nt: TGTGCCAGCAGCCTAGAGGGGGTGAATTCCCCCCTCCACTTT
CDR3aa: CASSLEGVNSPLHF

d_gene: TRBD1
abundance: .
v_gene: TRBV25-1
j_gene: TRBJ2-5
CDR3nt: TGTGCCAGCGAATCAGGGGGAGAGACCCAGTACTTC
CDR3aa: CASESGGETQYF

d_gene: .
abundance: .
v_gene: TRBV11-2
j_gene: TRBJ2-7
CDR3nt: TGTGCCAGCAGCTTAGTCTTCGGCAGGGAATACGAGCAGTACTTC
CDR3aa: CASSLVFGREYEQYF

d_gene: TRBD1
abundance: few
v_gene: TRBV29-1
j_gene: TRBJ1-6
CDR3nt: TGCAGCGTCGCGACAGGGGGAAATTCACCCCTCCACTTT
CDR3aa: CSVATGGNSPLHF

d_gene: TRBD2
abundance: .
v_gene: TRBV4-2
j_gene: TRBJ2-1
CDR3nt: TGTGCCAGCAGCCAAGGCGGACTAGCGGGAGGGTCCTACAATGAGCAGTTCTTC
CDR3aa: CASSQGGLAGGSYNEQFF

d_gene: .
abundance: .
v_gene: TRBV9
j_gene: TRBJ1-1
CDR3nt: TGTGCCAGCAGCCTACAACAGGACACTGAAGCTTTCTTT
CDR3aa: CASSLQQDTEAFF

d_gene: TRBD2
abundance: .
v_gene: TRBV10-3
j_gene: TRBJ2-1
CDR3nt: TGTGCCACTGGGGGGCTAGCGGGGGAGTATGGGCAGTTCTTC
CDR3aa: CATGGLAGEYGQFF

d_gene: .
abundance: .
v_gene: TRBV7-8
j_gene: TRBJ2-7
CDR3nt: TGTGCCAGCAGCCGGAACAGGGTCCACGAGCAGTACTTC
CDR3aa: CASSRNRVHEQYF

d_gene: TRBD1
abundance: many
v_gene: TRBV6-1
j_gene: TRBJ1-5
CDR3nt: TGTGCCAGCAGTGAAATACCCGGGACAGCTAATGGACAGCCCCAGCATTTT
CDR3aa: CASSEIPGTANGQPQHF

d_gene: TRBD1
abundance: .
v_gene: TRBV14
j_gene: TRBJ2-7
CDR3nt: TGTGCCAGCAGCCCCCGAGGGACAGGGGGAGCCGAGCAGTACTTC
CDR3aa: CASSPRGTGGAEQYF

d_gene: .
abundance: .
v_gene: TRBV7-9
j_gene: TRBJ2-7
CDR3nt: TGTGCCAGCAGCTTAGACGGGTTCTACGAGCAGTACTTC
CDR3aa: CASSLDGFYEQYF

d_gene: .
abundance: .
v_gene: TRBV4-1
j_gene: TRBJ2-2
CDR3nt: TGCGCCAGCAGCCAAGCCACACAGTATTCCGGGGAGCTGTTTTTT
CDR3aa: CASSQATQYSGELFF

d_gene: TRBD1
abundance: .
v_gene: TRBV12-3/TRBV12-4
j_gene: TRBJ1-6
CDR3nt: TGTGCCAGCAGTAGGGGACAGAAAGCACCCCTCCACTTT
CDR3aa: CASSRGQKAPLHF

d_gene: .
abundance: .
v_gene: TRBV28
j_gene: TRBJ1-4
CDR3nt: TGTGCCAGCAGACGGGGGGGGGCTAATGAAAAACTGTTTTTT
CDR3aa: CASRRGGANEKLFF